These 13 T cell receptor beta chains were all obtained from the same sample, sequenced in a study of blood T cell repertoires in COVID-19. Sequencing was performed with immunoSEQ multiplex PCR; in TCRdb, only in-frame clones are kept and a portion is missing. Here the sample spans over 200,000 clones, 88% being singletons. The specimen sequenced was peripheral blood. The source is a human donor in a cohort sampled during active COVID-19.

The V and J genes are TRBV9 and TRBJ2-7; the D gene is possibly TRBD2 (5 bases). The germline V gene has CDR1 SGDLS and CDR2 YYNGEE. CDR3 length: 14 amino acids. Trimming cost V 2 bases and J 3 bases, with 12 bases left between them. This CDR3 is CASSVSGSIYEQYF. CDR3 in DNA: TGTGCCAGCAGCGTCAGTGGGAGTATCTACGAGCAGTACTTC.

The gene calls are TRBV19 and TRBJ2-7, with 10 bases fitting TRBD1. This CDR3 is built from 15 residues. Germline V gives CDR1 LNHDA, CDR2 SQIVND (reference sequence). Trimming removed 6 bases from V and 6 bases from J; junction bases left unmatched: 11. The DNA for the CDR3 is TGTGCCAGTAGGGAGGGGACAGGGGTAAAGAGCGAGCAGTACTTC. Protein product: CASREGTGVKSEQYF.

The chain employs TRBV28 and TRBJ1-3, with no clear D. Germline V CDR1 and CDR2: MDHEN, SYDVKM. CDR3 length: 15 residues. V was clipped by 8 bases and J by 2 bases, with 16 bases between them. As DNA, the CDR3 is TGTGCCAGCGGACTCGAGACATCAACTGGAAACACCATATATTTT. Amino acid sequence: CASGLETSTGNTIYF.

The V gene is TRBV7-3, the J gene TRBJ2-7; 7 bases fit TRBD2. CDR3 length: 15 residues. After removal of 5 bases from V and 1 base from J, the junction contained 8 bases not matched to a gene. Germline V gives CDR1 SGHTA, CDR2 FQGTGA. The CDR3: CASSRLAWGSYEQYF. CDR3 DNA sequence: TGTGCCAGCAGCCGACTAGCTTGGGGTTCCTACGAGCAGTACTTC.

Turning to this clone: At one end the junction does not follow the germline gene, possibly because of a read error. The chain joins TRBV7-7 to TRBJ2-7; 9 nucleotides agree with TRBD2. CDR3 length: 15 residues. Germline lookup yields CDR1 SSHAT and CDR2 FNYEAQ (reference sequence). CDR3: CASSLSPSGNYEQYF. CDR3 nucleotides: TGTGCTAGCAGCTTATCTCCTAGCGGGAACTACGAGCAGTACTTC.

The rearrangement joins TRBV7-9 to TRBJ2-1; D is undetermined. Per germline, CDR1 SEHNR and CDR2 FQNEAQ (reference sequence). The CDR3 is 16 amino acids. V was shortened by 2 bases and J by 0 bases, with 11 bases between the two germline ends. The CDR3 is CASSLRALSSYNEQFF. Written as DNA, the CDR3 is TGTGCCAGCAGCTTACGAGCGTTGAGCTCCTACAATGAGCAGTTCTTC.

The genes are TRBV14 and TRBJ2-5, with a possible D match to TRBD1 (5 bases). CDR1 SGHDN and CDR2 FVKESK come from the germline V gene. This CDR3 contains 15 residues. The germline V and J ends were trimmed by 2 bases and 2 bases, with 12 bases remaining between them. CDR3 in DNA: TGTGCCAGCAGCCAACCGAGACAGTTGCAAGAGACCCAGTACTTC. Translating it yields CASSQPRQLQETQYF.

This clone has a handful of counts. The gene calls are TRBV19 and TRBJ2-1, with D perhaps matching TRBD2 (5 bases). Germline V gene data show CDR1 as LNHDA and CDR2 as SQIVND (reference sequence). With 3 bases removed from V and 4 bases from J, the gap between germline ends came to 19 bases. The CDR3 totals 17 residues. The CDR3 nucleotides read TGTGCCAGTAGTATCATGTCGGAGGCGTTTATATACAATGAGCAGTTCTTC. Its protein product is CASSIMSEAFIYNEQFF.

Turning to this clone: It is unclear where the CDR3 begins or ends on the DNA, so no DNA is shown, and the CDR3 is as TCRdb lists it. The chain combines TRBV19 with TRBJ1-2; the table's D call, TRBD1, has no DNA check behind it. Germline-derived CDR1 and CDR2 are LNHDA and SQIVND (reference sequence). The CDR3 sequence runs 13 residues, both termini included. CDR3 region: CASSVGQGAEGTF.

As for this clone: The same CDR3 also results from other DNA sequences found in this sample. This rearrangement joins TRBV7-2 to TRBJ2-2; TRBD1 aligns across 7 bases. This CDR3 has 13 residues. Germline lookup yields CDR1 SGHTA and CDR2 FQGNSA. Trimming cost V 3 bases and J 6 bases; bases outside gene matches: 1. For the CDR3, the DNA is TGTGCCAGCAGCTTTACAGGGGCCGGGGAGCTGTTTTTT. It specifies CASSFTGAGELFF.

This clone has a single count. The CDR3 coding sequence is TGCGCCAGCAGCTTTACTGCTACCGTTAATGAAAAACTGTTTTTT. It encodes CASSFTATVNEKLFF. This chain connects TRBV5-1 to TRBJ1-4; no reliable D call. The V end lost 2 bases, the J end lost 4 bases, and 12 bases lay between the germline ends. In germline, CDR1 is SGHRS, CDR2 YFSETQ. This CDR3 contains 15 residues.

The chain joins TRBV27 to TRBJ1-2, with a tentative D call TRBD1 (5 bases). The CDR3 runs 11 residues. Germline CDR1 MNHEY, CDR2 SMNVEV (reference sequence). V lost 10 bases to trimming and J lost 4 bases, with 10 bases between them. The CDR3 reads CATGTAYGYTF. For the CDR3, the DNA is TGTGCCACCGGGACTGCCTATGGCTACACCTTC.

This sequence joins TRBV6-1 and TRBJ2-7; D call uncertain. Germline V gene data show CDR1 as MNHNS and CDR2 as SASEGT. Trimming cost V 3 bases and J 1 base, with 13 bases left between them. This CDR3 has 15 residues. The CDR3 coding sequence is TGTGCCAGCAGTGACCAAGATTACACGTCCTACGAGCAGTACTTC. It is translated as CASSDQDYTSYEQYF.